Here is one T cell receptor beta chain with its context. Its antigen remains unidentified. The data stem from a study of T cell responses to AZD1222 COVID-19 vaccine. Study-wide results and limits: Spike-specific TCR breadth and depth both grew after two AZD1222 doses.

TCRdb's table, derived via immunoSEQ multiplex PCR, lists solely in-frame clones and lacks some. The table records around 160,000 clones, 82% of them present only once. The TCR comes from an adult in good health. The source material was peripheral blood, sampled on day 0 of MenACWY control vaccination.

The CDR3 loop is CASRDRYLVTLHF. CDR3 DNA sequence: TGTGCCAGTAGGGACAGGTACCTAGTAACCCTCCACTTT. The rearrangement links TRBV6-5 to TRBJ1-6, with 8 nucleotides matching TRBD1. Unmatched junction bases numbered 12, after V lost 9 bases and J lost 14 bases. In germline, CDR1 is MNHEY, CDR2 SVGAGI. This CDR3 is 13 amino acids long.